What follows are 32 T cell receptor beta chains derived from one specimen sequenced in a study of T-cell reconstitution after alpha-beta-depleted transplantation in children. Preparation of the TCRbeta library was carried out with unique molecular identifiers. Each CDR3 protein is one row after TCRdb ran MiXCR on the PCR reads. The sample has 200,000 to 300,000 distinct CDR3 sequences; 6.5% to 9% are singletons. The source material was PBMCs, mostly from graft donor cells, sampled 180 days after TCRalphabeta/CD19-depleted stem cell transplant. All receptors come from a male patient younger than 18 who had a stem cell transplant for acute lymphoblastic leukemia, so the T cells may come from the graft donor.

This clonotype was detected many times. This CDR3 reads CASSKAVEHSIYNEQFF. CDR3 nucleotides: TGTGCCAGCAGTAAGGCAGTCGAGCATTCCATATACAATGAGCAGTTCTTC. The chain employs TRBV6-1 and TRBJ2-1; D call uncertain. Germline CDR1 and CDR2: MNHNS and SASEGT. The CDR3 is 17 amino acids. Trimming pared 5 bases from V and 4 bases from J, leaving 21 bases between.

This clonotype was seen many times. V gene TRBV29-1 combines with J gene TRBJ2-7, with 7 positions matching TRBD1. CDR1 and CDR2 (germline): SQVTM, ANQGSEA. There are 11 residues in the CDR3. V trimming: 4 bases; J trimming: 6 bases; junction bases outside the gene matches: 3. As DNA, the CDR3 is TGCAGCGTTGCCCACAGGGGCGAGCAGTACTTC. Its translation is CSVAHRGEQYF.

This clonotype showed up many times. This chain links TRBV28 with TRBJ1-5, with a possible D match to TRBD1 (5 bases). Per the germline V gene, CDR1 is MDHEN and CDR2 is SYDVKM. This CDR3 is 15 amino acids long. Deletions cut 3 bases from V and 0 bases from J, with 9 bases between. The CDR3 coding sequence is TGTGCCAGCAGTTTCGGGGGGTATAGCAATCAGCCCCAGCATTTT. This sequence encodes CASSFGGYSNQPQHF.

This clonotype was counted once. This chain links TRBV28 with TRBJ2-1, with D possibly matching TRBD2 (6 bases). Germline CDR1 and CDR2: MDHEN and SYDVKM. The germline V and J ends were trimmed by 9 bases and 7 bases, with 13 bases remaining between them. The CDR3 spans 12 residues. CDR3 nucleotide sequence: TGTGCCAGTTCTAGCGCCACTAATGAGCAGTTCTTC. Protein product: CASSSATNEQFF.

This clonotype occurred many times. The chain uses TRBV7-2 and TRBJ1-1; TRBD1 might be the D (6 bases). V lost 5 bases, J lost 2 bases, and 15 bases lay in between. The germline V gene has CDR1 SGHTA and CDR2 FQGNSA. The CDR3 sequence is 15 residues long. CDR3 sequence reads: CASSTRQASNTEAFF. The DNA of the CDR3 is TGTGCCAGCAGCACCAGACAGGCATCTAACACTGAAGCTTTCTTT.

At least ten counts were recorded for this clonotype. CDR3 region: CASSQVWREQYF. The CDR3, as DNA: TGTGCCAGCAGCCAAGTATGGCGGGAGCAGTACTTC. The rearrangement links TRBV3-1 to TRBJ2-7; D unclear. V was cut by 1 base and J by 7 bases, with 8 bases left in between. The CDR3 loop spans 12 amino acids. Germline CDR1 is LGHDT and CDR2 is YNNKEL (reference sequence).

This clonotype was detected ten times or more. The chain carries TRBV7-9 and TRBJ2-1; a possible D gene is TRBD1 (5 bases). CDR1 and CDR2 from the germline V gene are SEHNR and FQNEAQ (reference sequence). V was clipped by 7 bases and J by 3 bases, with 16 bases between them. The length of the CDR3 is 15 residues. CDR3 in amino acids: CASITDISLYNEQFF. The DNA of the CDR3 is TGTGCCAGCATCACGGACATATCGCTCTACAATGAGCAGTTCTTC.

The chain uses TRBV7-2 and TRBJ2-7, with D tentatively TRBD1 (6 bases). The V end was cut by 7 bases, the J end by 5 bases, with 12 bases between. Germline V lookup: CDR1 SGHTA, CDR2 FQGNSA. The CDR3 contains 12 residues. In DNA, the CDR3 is TGTGCCAGCACCGATAACAGGGACGAGCAGTACTTC. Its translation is CASTDNRDEQYF. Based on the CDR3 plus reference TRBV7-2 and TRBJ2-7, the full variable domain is GAGVSQSPSNKVTEKGKDVELRCDPISGHTALYWYRQSLGQGLEFLIYFQGNSAPDKSGLPSDRFSAERTGGSVSTLTIQRTQQEDSAVYLCASTDNRDEQYFGPGTRLTVT.

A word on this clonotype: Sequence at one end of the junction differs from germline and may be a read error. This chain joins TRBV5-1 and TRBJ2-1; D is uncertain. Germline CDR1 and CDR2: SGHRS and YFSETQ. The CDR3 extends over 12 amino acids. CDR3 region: CDSSLTRNEQFF. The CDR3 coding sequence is TGCGACAGCAGCTTGACCCGGAATGAGCAGTTCTTC.

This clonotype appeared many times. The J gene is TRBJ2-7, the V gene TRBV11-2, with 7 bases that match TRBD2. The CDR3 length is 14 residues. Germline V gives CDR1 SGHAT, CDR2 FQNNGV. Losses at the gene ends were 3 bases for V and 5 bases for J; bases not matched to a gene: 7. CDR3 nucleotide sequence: TGTGCCAGCAGCTTCTCGGGACTATCCAACGAGCAGTACTTC. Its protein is CASSFSGLSNEQYF.

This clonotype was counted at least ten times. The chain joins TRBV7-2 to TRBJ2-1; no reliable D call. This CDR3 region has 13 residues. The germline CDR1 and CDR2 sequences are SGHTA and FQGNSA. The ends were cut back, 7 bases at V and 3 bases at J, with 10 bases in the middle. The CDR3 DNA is TGTGCCAGCACCCCGTGGGACTACAATGAGCAGTTCTTC. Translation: CASTPWDYNEQFF. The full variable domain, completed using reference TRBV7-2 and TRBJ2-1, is GAGVSQSPSNKVTEKGKDVELRCDPISGHTALYWYRQSLGQGLEFLIYFQGNSAPDKSGLPSDRFSAERTGGSVSTLTIQRTQQEDSAVYLCASTPWDYNEQFFGPGTRLTVL.

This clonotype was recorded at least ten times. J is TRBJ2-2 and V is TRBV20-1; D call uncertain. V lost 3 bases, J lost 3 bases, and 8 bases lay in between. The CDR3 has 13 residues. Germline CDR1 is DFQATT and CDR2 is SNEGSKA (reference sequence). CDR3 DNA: TGCAGTGCTAGGCTGCCGCACACCGGGGAGCTGTTTTTT. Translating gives CSARLPHTGELFF.

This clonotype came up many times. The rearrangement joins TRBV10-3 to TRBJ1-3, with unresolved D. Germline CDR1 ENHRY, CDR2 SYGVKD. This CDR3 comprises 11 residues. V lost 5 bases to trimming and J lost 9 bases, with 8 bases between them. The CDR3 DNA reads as TGTGCCATCAGTAGCTTGGGCACCATATATTTT. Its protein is CAISSLGTIYF.

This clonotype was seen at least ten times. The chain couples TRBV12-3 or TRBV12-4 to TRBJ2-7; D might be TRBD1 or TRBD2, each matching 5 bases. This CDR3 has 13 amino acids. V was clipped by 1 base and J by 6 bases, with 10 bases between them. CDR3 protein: CASSLGGLGEQYF. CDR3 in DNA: TGTGCCAGCAGTTTAGGGGGGTTGGGCGAGCAGTACTTC.

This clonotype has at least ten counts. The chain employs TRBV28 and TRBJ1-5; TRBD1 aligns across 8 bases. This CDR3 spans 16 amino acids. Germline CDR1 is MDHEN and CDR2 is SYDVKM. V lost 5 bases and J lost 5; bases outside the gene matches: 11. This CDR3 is CASSPARQGMYQPQHF. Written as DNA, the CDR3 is TGTGCCAGCAGTCCAGCCCGACAGGGGATGTATCAGCCCCAGCATTTT.

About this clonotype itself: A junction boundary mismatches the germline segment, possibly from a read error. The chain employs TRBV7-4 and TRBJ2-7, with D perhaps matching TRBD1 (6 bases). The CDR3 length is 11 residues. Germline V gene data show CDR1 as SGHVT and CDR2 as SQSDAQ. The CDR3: CQHQGHNEQYF. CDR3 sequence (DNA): TGCCAGCACCAGGGACATAACGAGCAGTACTTC. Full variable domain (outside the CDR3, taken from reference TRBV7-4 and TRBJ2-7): GAGVSQSPRYKVAKRGRDVALRCDSISGHVTLYWYRQTLGQGSEVLTYSQSDAQRDKSGRPSGRFSAERPERSVSTLKIQRTEQGDSAVYLCQHQGHNEQYFGPGTRLTVT.

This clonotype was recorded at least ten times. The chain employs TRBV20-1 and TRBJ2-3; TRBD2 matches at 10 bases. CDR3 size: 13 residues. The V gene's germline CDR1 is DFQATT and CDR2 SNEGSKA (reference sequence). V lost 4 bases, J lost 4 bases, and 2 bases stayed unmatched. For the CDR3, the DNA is TGCAGTGCTACCCTAGCGGGAGCAGATACGCAGTATTTT. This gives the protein CSATLAGADTQYF.

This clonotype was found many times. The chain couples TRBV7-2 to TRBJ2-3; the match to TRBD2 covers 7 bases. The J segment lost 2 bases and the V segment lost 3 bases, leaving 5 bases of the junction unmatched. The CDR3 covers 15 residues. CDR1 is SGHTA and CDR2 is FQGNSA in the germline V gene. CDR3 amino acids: CASSLSGEPTDTQYF. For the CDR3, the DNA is TGTGCCAGCAGCTTGAGCGGGGAGCCCACAGATACGCAGTATTTT.

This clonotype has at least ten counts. Here the CDR3 DNA reads TGTGCCAGCAGCTACGGACAGGGCGGTCCGTACTTC. Amino acid sequence: CASSYGQGGPYF. This chain uses TRBV11-2 with TRBJ2-7; 8 positions agree with TRBD1. The CDR3 extends over 12 amino acids. V was pared by 4 bases and J by 12 bases, with 8 bases of the junction left unmatched. Germline CDR1 SGHAT, CDR2 FQNNGV.

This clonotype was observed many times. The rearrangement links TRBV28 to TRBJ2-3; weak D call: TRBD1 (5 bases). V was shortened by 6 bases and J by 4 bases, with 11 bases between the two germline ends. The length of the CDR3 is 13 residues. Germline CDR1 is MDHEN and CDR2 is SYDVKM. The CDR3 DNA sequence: TGTGCCAGCAGCCCCAGGGTGGCAGATACGCAGTATTTT. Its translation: CASSPRVADTQYF.

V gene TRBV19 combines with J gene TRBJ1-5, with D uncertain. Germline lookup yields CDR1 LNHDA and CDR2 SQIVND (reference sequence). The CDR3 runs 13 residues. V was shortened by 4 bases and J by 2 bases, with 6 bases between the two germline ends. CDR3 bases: TGTGCCAGTAGTACGGGCCGCAATCAGCCCCAGCATTTT. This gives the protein CASSTGRNQPQHF.

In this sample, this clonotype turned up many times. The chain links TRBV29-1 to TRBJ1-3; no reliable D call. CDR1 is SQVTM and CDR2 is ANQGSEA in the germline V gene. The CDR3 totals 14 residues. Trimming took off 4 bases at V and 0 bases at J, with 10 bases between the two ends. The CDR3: CSVAFASSGNTIYF. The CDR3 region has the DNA TGCAGCGTTGCATTCGCGAGCTCTGGAAACACCATATATTTT.

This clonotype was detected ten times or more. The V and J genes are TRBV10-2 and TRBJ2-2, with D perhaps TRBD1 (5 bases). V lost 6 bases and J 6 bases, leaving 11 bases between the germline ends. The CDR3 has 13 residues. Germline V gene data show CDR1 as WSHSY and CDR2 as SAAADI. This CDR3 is CASRQRGSGELFF. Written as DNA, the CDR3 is TGCGCCAGCAGACAAAGGGGATCCGGGGAGCTGTTTTTT.

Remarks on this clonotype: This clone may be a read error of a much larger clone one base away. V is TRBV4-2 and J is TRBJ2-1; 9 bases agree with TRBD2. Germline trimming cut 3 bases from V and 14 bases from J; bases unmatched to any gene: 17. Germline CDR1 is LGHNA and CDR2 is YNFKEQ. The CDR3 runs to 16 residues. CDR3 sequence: CASSQSGGTGGRAKFF. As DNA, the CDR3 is TGTGCCAGCAGCCAGTCCGGCGGGACTGGCGGGAGGGCGAAGTTCTTC.

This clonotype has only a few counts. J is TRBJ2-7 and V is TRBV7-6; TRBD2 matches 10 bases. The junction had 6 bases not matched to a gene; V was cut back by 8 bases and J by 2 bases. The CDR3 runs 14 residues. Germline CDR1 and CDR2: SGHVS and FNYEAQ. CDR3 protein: CASGPLAGAYEQYF. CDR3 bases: TGTGCCAGCGGTCCTCTAGCGGGGGCCTACGAGCAGTACTTC.

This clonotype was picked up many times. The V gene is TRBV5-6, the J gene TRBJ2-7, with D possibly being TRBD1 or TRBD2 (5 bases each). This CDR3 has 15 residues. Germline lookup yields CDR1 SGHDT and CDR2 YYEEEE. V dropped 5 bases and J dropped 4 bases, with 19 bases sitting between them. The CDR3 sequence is CASSLGAGGSYEQYF. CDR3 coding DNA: TGTGCCAGCAGTTTAGGGGCAGGAGGCTCTTACGAGCAGTACTTC.

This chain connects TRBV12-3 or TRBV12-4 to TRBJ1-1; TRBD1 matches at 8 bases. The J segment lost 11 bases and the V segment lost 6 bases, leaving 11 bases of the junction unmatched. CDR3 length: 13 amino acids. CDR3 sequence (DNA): TGTGCCAGCAGGCGAATCGACAGGGGATGGGCTTTCTTT. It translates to CASRRIDRGWAFF.

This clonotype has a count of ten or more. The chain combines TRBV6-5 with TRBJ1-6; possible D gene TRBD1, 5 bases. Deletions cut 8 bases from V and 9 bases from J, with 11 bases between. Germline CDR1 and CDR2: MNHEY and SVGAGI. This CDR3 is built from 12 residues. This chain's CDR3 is CASGTSISPLHF. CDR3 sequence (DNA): TGTGCCAGCGGGACTTCAATTTCACCCCTCCACTTT.

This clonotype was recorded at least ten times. DNA of the CDR3: TGCGCCAGCAGCCAGGACAGGGGCGCAGTGAACACTGAAGCTTTCTTT. Translated, it gives CASSQDRGAVNTEAFF. J is TRBJ1-1 and V is TRBV4-3, with 9 positions matching TRBD1. J lost 0 bases, V lost 3 bases, and 5 bases had no gene match. Germline V gene lookup returns CDR1 LGHNA and CDR2 YSLEER. There are 16 residues in the CDR3.

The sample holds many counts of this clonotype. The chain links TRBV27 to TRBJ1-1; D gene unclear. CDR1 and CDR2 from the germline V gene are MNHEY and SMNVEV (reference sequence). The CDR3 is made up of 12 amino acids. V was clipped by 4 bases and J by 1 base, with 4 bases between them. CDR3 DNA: TGTGCCAGCAGTTCACGGAACACTGAAGCTTTCTTT. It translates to CASSSRNTEAFF.

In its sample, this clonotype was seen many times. The CDR3 protein is CASSYRERVYNEQFF. CDR3 bases: TGTGCCAGCAGTTACAGGGAGAGGGTATACAATGAGCAGTTCTTC. The V and J genes are TRBV6-2 or TRBV6-3 and TRBJ2-1; tentative D call: TRBD2 (5 bases). The CDR3 is made up of 15 amino acids. V was clipped by 2 bases and J by 4 bases, with 12 bases between them. CDR1 MNHEY and CDR2 SVGEGT come from the germline V gene.

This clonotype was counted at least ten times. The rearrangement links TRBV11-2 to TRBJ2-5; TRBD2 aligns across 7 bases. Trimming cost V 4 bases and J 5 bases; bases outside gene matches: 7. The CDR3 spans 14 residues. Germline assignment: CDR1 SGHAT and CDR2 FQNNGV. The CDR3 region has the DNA TGTGCCAGCAGCTCATGGGAGGGTTGGGAGACCCAGTACTTC. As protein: CASSSWEGWETQYF.